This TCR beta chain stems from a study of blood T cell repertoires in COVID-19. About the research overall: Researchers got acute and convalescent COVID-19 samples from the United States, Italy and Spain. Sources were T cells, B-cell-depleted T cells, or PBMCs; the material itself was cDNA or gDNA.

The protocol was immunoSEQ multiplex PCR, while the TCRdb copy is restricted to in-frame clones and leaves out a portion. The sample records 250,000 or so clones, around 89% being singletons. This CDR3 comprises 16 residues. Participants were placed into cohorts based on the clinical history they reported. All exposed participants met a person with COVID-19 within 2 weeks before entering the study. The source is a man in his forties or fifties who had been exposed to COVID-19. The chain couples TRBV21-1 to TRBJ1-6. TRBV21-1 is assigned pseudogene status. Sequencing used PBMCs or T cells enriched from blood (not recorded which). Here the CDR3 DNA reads TGTGCCAGCAGCAACGGGGGGGGACAGCCGAATTCACCCCTCCACTTT. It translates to CASSNGGGQPNSPLHF.